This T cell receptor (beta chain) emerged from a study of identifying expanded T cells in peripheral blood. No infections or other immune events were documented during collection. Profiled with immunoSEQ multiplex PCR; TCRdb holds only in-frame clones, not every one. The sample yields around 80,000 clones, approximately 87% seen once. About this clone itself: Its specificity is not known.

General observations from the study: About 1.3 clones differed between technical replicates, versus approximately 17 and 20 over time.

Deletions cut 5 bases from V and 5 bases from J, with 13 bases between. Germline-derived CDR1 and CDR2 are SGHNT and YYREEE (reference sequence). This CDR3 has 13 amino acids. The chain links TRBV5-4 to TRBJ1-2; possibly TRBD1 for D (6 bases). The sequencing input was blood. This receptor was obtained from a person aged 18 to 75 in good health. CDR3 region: CASRALGGYGYTF. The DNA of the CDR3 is TGTGCCAGCAGGGCCCTAGGGGGATATGGCTACACCTTC.